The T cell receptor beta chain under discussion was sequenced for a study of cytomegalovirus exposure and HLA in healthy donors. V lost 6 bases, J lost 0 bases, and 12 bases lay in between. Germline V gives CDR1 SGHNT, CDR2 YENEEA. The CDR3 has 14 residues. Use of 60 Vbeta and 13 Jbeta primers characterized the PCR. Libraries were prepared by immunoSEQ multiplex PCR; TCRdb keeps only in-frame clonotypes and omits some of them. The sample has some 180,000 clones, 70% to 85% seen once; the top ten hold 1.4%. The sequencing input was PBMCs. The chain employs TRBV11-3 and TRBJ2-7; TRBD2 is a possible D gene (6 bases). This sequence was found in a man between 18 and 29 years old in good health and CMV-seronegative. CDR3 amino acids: CASRWRDASYEQYF. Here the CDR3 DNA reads TGTGCCAGCAGGTGGAGGGACGCCTCCTACGAGCAGTACTTC.